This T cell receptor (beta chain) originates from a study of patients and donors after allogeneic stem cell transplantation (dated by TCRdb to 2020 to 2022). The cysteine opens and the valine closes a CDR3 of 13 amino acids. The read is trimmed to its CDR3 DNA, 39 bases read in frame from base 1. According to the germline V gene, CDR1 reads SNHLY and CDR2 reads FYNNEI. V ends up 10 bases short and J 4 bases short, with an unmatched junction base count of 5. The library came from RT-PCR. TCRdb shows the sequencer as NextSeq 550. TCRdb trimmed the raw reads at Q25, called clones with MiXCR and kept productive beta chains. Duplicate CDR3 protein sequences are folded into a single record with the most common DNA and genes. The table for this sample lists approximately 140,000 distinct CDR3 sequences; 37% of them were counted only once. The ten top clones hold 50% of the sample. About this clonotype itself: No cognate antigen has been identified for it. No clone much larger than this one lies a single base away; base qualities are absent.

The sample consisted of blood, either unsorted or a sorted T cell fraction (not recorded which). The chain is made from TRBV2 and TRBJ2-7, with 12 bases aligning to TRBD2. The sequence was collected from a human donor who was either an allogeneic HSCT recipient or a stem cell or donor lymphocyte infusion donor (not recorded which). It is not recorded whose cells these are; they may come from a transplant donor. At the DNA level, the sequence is TGTGCCATAACTAGCGGGGGGCAATACGAGCAGTACGTC. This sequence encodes CAITSGGQYEQYV.